This T cell receptor beta chain was found in a study of human T cells and chemical hapten exposure. From the RACE reads, TCRdb called clonotypes with MiXCR, one entry per CDR3 protein. The sample includes some 350,000 distinct CDR3 sequences, 6% to 7% of them seen just once. Sample time point: patch test 2, 6 weeks after DPC sensitization. Treatment noted: therapeutic diphenylcyclopropenone sensitization with weekly scalp DPC. The germline CDR1 and CDR2 sequences are KGHSH and LQKENI. Trimming shortened V by 4 bases and J by 7 bases, and 14 bases separated the two germline ends. The CDR3 consists of 14 residues. This clonotype was seen repeatedly, ten times or more.

This TCR came from a woman aged 18-29 years with alopecia areata. Some clones in this sample may be carry-over from other donors' samples. The material sequenced was whole blood, taken in connection with sensitization to the hapten diphenylcyclopropenone (DPC). The V call is TRBV18, the J call TRBJ1-5; D possibly corresponds to TRBD1 (5 bases). The CDR3 coding sequence is TGTGCCAGCTCACTTGACAGAGAGCCCCAGCCCCAGCATTTT. It yields the protein CASSLDREPQPQHF. Variable domain in full (rest from reference TRBV18 and TRBJ1-5): NAGVMQNPRHLVRRRGQEARLRCSPMKGHSHVYWYRQLPEEGLKFMVYLQKENIIDESGMPKERFSAEFPKEGPSILRIQQVVRGDSAAYFCASSLDREPQPQHFGDGTRLSIL.